Listed here is a single TCR beta chain. Its antigen remains unknown. TCRdb fed the RT-PCR reads into MiXCR, producing one record per CDR3 protein. In the table there are around 790,000 distinct CDR3 sequences, 21% of which are singletons. These data are taken from a study of response to subunit inactivated influenza vaccine. Study results and limitations: The authors suggested that every seasonal influenza vaccination recruits few new T cells.

The sequenced sample was PBMCs from blood, obtained more than 4 days after vaccination. This clonotype was sampled from a man in his forties or fifties who received an inactivated influenza vaccine.

The CDR3 DNA is TGCGCCAGCAGCTTGGAGGCAGGCAACCCCTACAATGAGCAGTTCTTC. Protein: CASSLEAGNPYNEQFF. This chain joins TRBV5-1 and TRBJ2-1; D unclear. This CDR3 spans 16 amino acids. The germline V and J ends were trimmed by 0 bases and 2 bases, with 12 bases remaining between them. Germline CDR1 SGHRS, CDR2 YFSETQ. The variable domain in full, with the rest retrieved from reference TRBV5-1 and TRBJ2-1, is KAGVTQTPRYLIKTRGQQVTLSCSPISGHRSVSWYQQTPGQGLQFLFEYFSETQRNKGNFPGRFSGRQFSNSRSEMNVSTLELGDSALYLCASSLEAGNPYNEQFFGPGTRLTVL.